These 23 T cell receptor beta chains were sequenced from one sample in a study of identical twins. MiXCR was run by TCRdb on the 5' RACE reads, yielding one entry per CDR3 protein. The sample holds 1,800,000 or so distinct CDR3 sequences, about 32% seen once. Sample: cord blood. The receptor set was obtained from a newborn girl in good health.

The chain uses TRBV12-3 or TRBV12-4 and TRBJ1-5; perhaps TRBD1 as D (6 bases). The CDR3 has 15 amino acids. V was cut by 6 bases and J by 4 bases, with 16 bases left in between. This CDR3 reads CASSHGTLVNQPQHF. Written as DNA, the CDR3 is TGTGCCAGCAGCCACGGGACACTTGTTAATCAGCCCCAGCATTTT.

CDR3 sequence reads: CSAKSLAGGYNEQFF. The DNA for the CDR3 is TGCAGTGCGAAAAGTCTAGCGGGAGGATACAATGAGCAGTTCTTC. The rearrangement joins TRBV20-1 to TRBJ2-1, with 11 bases identical to TRBD2. The J segment lost 4 bases and the V segment lost 6 bases, leaving 8 bases of the junction unmatched. Germline V gives CDR1 DFQATT, CDR2 SNEGSKA (reference sequence). The length of the CDR3 is 15 residues.

This clonotype has only one observation. The rearrangement links TRBV24-1 to TRBJ2-5; D possibly corresponds to TRBD1 (6 bases). This CDR3 region has 16 residues. Germline values: CDR1 KGHDR, CDR2 SFDVKD. V lost 2 bases and J 11 bases, leaving 23 bases between the germline ends. The CDR3 sequence: CATSDSGTRKINEQYF. The CDR3 nucleotides read TGTGCCACCAGTGATTCTGGGACAAGGAAAATCAATGAGCAGTACTTC.

The gene calls are TRBV15 and TRBJ1-5; D not certain. Germline V gene lookup returns CDR1 LNHNV and CDR2 YYDKDF (reference sequence). There are 14 residues in the CDR3. With 2 bases removed from V and 3 bases from J, the gap between germline ends came to 8 bases. The CDR3 DNA follows: TGTGCCACCAGCAGAAGATCTGCCAATCAGCCCCAGCATTTT. Translated, it gives CATSRRSANQPQHF.

This clonotype occurred a few times. CDR3 region: CASSADGAVNEKLFF. In DNA, the CDR3 is TGTGCCAGCAGTGCGGACGGAGCTGTTAATGAAAAACTGTTTTTT. The chain links TRBV25-1 to TRBJ1-4; D gene unclear. V was shortened by 4 bases and J by 4 bases, with 13 bases between the two germline ends. This CDR3 region has 15 residues. CDR1 and CDR2 (germline): MGHDK, SYGVNS.

The CDR3 DNA reads TGCAGTGCTAGTCCCTTACTAGCGGGGGAATCCTACGAGCAGTACTTC. Protein sequence: CSASPLLAGESYEQYF. The V call is TRBV20-1, the J call TRBJ2-7; TRBD2 matches at 11 bases. Germline values: CDR1 DFQATT, CDR2 SNEGSKA (reference sequence). After removal of 3 bases from V and 1 base from J, the junction contained 8 bases not matched to a gene. The CDR3 is 16 amino acids.

This clonotype was seen more than once but under ten times. The chain combines TRBV5-1 with TRBJ2-5, with a weak D call TRBD2 (5 bases). CDR1 and CDR2 from the germline V gene are SGHRS and YFSETQ. V lost 3 bases to trimming and J lost 2 bases, with 11 bases between them. CDR3 length: 14 residues. The CDR3 DNA follows: TGCGCCAGCAGCTCTCGAGCGGTACAAGAGACCCAGTACTTC. Translated, it gives CASSSRAVQETQYF.

This chain joins TRBV9 and TRBJ2-5; 10 bases are a match to TRBD2. After removal of 0 bases from V and 5 bases from J, the junction contained 10 bases not matched to a gene. The length of the CDR3 is 17 residues. CDR1 and CDR2 from the germline V gene are SGDLS and YYNGEE. The CDR3 DNA follows: TGTGCCAGCAGCGTAGATAGGGCTAGCGGGGGTCGGGAGACCCAGTACTTC. Its translation: CASSVDRASGGRETQYF. Drawing the rest from reference TRBV9 and TRBJ2-5, the complete variable domain is DSGVTQTPKHLITATGQRVTLRCSPRSGDLSVYWYQQSLDQGLQFLIQYYNGEERAKGNILERFSAQQFPDLHSELNLSSLELGDSALYFCASSVDRASGGRETQYFGPGTRLLVL.

Regarding this clonotype: A read error may produce the germline difference seen at one junction end. The chain recombines TRBV20-1 with TRBJ1-6, with 7 bases matching TRBD1. The CDR3 runs 20 residues. In germline, CDR1 is DFQATT, CDR2 SNEGSKA (reference sequence). CDR3 sequence reads: CSARDLTGQLSSSYNSPPHF. The CDR3 region has the DNA TGCAGTGCTAGAGATCTCACGGGACAGCTTTCGAGCTCCTATAATTCACCCCCCCACTTT.

This clonotype was observed once. V usage is TRBV18 and J usage is TRBJ1-2, with D uncertain. The germline CDR1 and CDR2 sequences are KGHSH and LQKENI. V lost 2 bases and J 9 bases, leaving 16 bases between the germline ends. The CDR3 sequence is 14 residues long. The CDR3 reads CASSPTHERVSYTF. The CDR3, as DNA: TGTGCCAGCTCACCAACCCACGAAAGAGTCAGCTACACCTTC.

The chain joins TRBV29-1 to TRBJ2-1, with D unresolved. CDR1 is SQVTM and CDR2 is ANQGSEA in the germline V gene. This CDR3 spans 11 amino acids. V was shortened by 4 bases and J by 7 bases, with 8 bases between the two germline ends. The CDR3 bases are TGCAGCGTTGGCCGGGTGAATGAGCAGTTCTTC. The encoded protein is CSVGRVNEQFF.

The V gene is TRBV29-1, the J gene TRBJ1-5; possibly TRBD1 for D (5 bases). From germline, CDR1 is SQVTM and CDR2 ANQGSEA. Trimming removed 7 bases from V and 9 bases from J, with 16 bases in between. The CDR3 totals 12 residues. The CDR3 spells CSARTGDGPQHF. DNA for the CDR3: TGCAGCGCCCGTACGGGGGATGGGCCCCAGCATTTT.

V usage is TRBV4-2 and J usage is TRBJ2-2; D remains unclear. CDR1 LGHNA and CDR2 YNFKEQ come from the germline V gene. V lost 1 base and J 3 bases, leaving 9 bases between the germline ends. CDR3 length equals 15 residues. CDR3 DNA: TGTGCCAGCAGCCAAGGCGACACATACACCGGGGAGCTGTTTTTT. As protein: CASSQGDTYTGELFF.

The sample holds many counts of this clonotype. The chain is built from TRBV20-1 and TRBJ2-3; perhaps TRBD2 as D (5 bases). Germline V CDR1 and CDR2: DFQATT, SNEGSKA (reference sequence). The CDR3 totals 13 residues. V lost 3 bases and J lost 3, with 10 bases in between. The CDR3 region is CSARASPTDTQYF. CDR3 in DNA: TGCAGTGCTAGGGCTAGCCCAACAGATACGCAGTATTTT.

This clonotype has only a few counts. V and J are TRBV20-1 and TRBJ2-1; unclear D gene. Looked up from germline, CDR1 is DFQATT and CDR2 is SNEGSKA (reference sequence). Trimming removed 4 bases from V and 0 bases from J, with 13 bases in between. The CDR3 is 15 amino acids. Written as DNA, the CDR3 is TGCAGTGCTACCTGGACGCCGAGCTCCTACAATGAGCAGTTCTTC. Translated, it gives CSATWTPSSYNEQFF.

This clonotype was observed a handful of times. V is TRBV27 and J is TRBJ1-5; no definite D call. V was trimmed by 4 bases and J by 6 bases, leaving 13 bases between them. CDR1 MNHEY and CDR2 SMNVEV come from the germline V gene (reference sequence). This CDR3 contains 14 residues. As DNA, the CDR3 is TGTGCCAGCAGTTCGTCAATTGGGATTCAGCCCCAGCATTTT. This sequence encodes CASSSSIGIQPQHF.

The chain recombines TRBV6-6 with TRBJ2-7; perhaps TRBD2 as D (5 bases). Germline CDR1 and CDR2: MNHNY and SVGAGI (reference sequence). With 0 bases removed from V and 2 bases from J, the gap between germline ends came to 11 bases. CDR3 length: 15 amino acids. DNA of the CDR3: TGTGCCAGCAGTTACTCGGTATCGGGAACCTACGAGCAGTACTTC. Amino acid sequence: CASSYSVSGTYEQYF.

This clonotype was picked up many times. V usage is TRBV12-3 or TRBV12-4 and J usage is TRBJ2-7; D not resolved. V gave up 5 bases and J gave up 1 base, with 9 bases separating them. This CDR3 contains 13 residues. The CDR3 nucleotides read TGTGCCAGCAGTCTCAGGATGTCCTACGAGCAGTACTTC. It encodes CASSLRMSYEQYF.

On this clonotype: Its ends do not fully match the called genes, so a read error is possible. The chain is built from TRBV12-3 or TRBV12-4 and TRBJ2-3; D uncertain. The CDR3 runs to 13 residues. DNA of the CDR3: TGTGTCAGCAGGCGCTCTAGCACAGATACGCAGTATTTT. Its protein is CVSRRSSTDTQYF.

This clonotype was detected a few times. The genes are TRBV14 and TRBJ2-1, with 15 bases that match TRBD2. From germline, CDR1 is SGHDN and CDR2 FVKESK. This CDR3 is 13 amino acids long. Trimming cost V 8 bases and J 9 bases; bases outside gene matches: 2. In DNA form, the CDR3 reads TGTGCCAGCGGACTAGCGGGAGGGTCTGAGCAGTTCTTC. Amino acid sequence: CASGLAGGSEQFF.

This clonotype has more than one count but fewer than ten. This chain connects TRBV6-1 to TRBJ2-7; weak D call: TRBD1 (5 bases). Looked up from germline, CDR1 is MNHNS and CDR2 is SASEGT. V lost 10 bases and J 2 bases, leaving 12 bases between the germline ends. The CDR3 runs to 12 residues. In DNA, the CDR3 is TGTGCCACCCGGACACCTGCCTACGAGCAGTACTTC. It specifies CATRTPAYEQYF.

This clonotype was recorded a few times. The rearrangement links TRBV10-3 to TRBJ1-2, with D possibly TRBD1 on 5 matching bases. CDR3 size: 13 residues. Germline-derived CDR1 and CDR2 are ENHRY and SYGVKD. Trimming stripped 5 bases from V and 6 bases from J, with 13 bases between. The CDR3 nucleotides read TGTGCCATCAGTCCCGGGACGATGGATGGCTACACCTTC. It translates to CAISPGTMDGYTF.

This clonotype was recorded a few times. This chain connects TRBV7-2 to TRBJ2-3; tentative D call: TRBD2 (5 bases). Looked up from germline, CDR1 is SGHTA and CDR2 is FQGNSA. The CDR3 is 15 amino acids. V was shortened by 0 bases and J by 2 bases, with 9 bases between the two germline ends. The DNA of the CDR3 is TGTGCCAGCAGCTTAGCGGGAGTCTACACAGATACGCAGTATTTT. It yields the protein CASSLAGVYTDTQYF.